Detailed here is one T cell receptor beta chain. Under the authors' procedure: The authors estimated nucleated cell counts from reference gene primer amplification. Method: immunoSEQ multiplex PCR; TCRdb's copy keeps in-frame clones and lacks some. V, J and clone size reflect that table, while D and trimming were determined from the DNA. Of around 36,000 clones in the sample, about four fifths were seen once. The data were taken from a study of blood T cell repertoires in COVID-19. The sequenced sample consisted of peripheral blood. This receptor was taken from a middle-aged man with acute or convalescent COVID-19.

The CDR3 is CSVLTDPDGYTF. For the CDR3, the DNA is TGCAGCGTCCTCACAGACCCCGATGGCTACACCTTC. This sequence joins TRBV29-1 and TRBJ1-2; D gene uncertain. The germline V gene encodes CDR1 SQVTM and CDR2 ANQGSEA. The CDR3 spans 12 residues. Trimming removed 6 bases from V and 6 bases from J, with 14 bases in between.